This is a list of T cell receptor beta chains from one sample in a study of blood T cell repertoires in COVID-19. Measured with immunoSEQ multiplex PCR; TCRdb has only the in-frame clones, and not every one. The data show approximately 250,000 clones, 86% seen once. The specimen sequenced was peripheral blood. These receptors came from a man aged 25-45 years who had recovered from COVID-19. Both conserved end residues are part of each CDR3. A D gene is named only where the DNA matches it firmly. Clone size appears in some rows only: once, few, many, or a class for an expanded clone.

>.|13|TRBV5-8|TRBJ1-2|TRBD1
TGTGCCAGCAGCTCCCGGGGGGACAGGGGCTACACCTTC
CASSSRGDRGYTF
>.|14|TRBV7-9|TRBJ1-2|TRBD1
TGTGCCAGCAGCACAGGGGGGGAGGGCTATGGCTACACCTTC
CASSTGGEGYGYTF
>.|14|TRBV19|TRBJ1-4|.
TGTGCCAGTAGTATGGGGGGAACTAATGAAAAACTGTTTTTT
CASSMGGTNEKLFF
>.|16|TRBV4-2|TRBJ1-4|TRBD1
TGTGCCAGCAACCAGGGCCAGGGACAGGGCGAGAGAAAACTGTTTTTT
CASNQGQGQGERKLFF
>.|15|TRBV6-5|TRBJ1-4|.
TGTGCCAGCAGAAGGGGGGGAAAGACTAATGAAAAACTGTTTTTT
CASRRGGKTNEKLFF
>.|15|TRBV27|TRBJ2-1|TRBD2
TGTGCCAGCAGTTTTGGACTAGCGGGGGTAGGTGAGCAGTTCTTC
CASSFGLAGVGEQFF
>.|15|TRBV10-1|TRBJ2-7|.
TGCGCCAGCAGTGACGGAGGTCGGGGGAGCGGCGAGCAGTACTTC
CASSDGGRGSGEQYF
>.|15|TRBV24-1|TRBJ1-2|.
TGTGCCACCAGCAGCGGGGGCAGGCAAAACTATGGCTACACCTTC
CATSSGGRQNYGYTF
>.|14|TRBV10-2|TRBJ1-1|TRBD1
TGCGCCAGCAGGGCCGGGACAGGGAACACTGAAGCTTTCTTT
CASRAGTGNTEAFF
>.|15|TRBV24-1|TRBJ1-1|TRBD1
TGTGCCACCAGTGACCCCGGGACAGGGAGCACTGAAGCTTTCTTT
CATSDPGTGSTEAFF
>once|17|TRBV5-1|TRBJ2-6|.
TGCGCCAGCAGCTCGGTCAGGGATCCCTCTGGGGCCAACGTCCTGACTTTC
CASSSVRDPSGANVLTF
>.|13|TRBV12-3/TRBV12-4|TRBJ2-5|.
TGTGCCAGCACCCTTGGACAGCAAGAGACCCAGTACTTC
CASTLGQQETQYF
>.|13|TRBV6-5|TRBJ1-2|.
TGTGCCAGCAGTTACACCGGGGGTAATGGCTACACCTTC
CASSYTGGNGYTF
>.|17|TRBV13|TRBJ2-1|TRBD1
TGTGCCAGCAGCTTGAGGGCCGGGACAGGGGGGTACAATGAGCAGTTCTTC
CASSLRAGTGGYNEQFF
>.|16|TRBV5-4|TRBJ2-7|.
TGTGCCAGCAGCTTGGGGGCCAGGGGGGCAGAGGGCGAGCAGTACTTC
CASSLGARGAEGEQYF
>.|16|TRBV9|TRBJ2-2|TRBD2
TGTGCCAGCAGCCCAGGACTAGCGGGTGTCACCGGGGAGCTGTTTTTT
CASSPGLAGVTGELFF